This TCR beta chain was recovered during a study of immune cell composition in non-small cell lung cancer. Whole-study findings and limits: Roughly 82% of squamous and approximately 30% of adenocarcinoma cases had tumour-associated clones >0.5%.

This clone was detected a few times. The antigen is not known. V was clipped by 8 bases and J by 6 bases; unmatched bases: 31. The CDR3 loop spans 22 amino acids. In germline, CDR1 is WSHSY, CDR2 SAAADI. Method: immunoSEQ multiplex PCR; TCRdb's copy keeps in-frame clones and lacks some. The sample gives more than 14,000 clones, about two thirds of which show up once; 7.5% is in the top ten. The chain has TRBV10-2 and TRBJ1-2; TRBD1 agrees at 12 bases. The specimen was lung tumor tissue. This TCR derives from a human donor with non-small cell lung cancer. CDR3 sequence: CASPWDRTMDLLGDRGQNGYTF. The CDR3, as DNA: TGCGCCAGCCCGTGGGACAGGACTATGGATCTACTTGGGGACAGGGGGCAGAATGGCTACACCTTC.